One sample yielded the 32 T cell receptor beta chains listed below, sequenced in a study of blood T cell repertoires in COVID-19. The protocol was immunoSEQ multiplex PCR, while the TCRdb copy is restricted to in-frame clones and leaves out a portion. The profile shows under 25,000 clones, around 67% of them singletons. What was sequenced was peripheral blood. The receptor source for this set is a human donor in a cohort sampled during active or convalescent COVID-19.

J is TRBJ1-5 and V is TRBV28; D is perhaps TRBD1 (6 bases). The CDR3 totals 16 residues. The germline V and J ends were trimmed by 3 bases and 6 bases, with 18 bases remaining between them. Germline lookup yields CDR1 MDHEN and CDR2 SYDVKM. The CDR3 loop reads CASSFPIYRAGQPQHF. CDR3 in DNA: TGTGCCAGCAGTTTCCCGATCTACAGGGCTGGTCAGCCCCAGCATTTT.

This sequence joins TRBV18 and TRBJ1-5, with no clear D. The CDR3 has 14 residues. The germline V gene encodes CDR1 KGHSH and CDR2 LQKENI. Between the trimmed V and J ends, which lost 8 bases and 2 bases, there was a span of 13 bases. The CDR3 bases are TGTGCCAGCACCACGAGCGGAGGCAATCAGCCCCAGCATTTT. This translates into CASTTSGGNQPQHF.

V and J are TRBV5-1 and TRBJ2-5, with a weak D call TRBD1 (7 bases). This CDR3 contains 15 residues. Between the trimmed V and J ends, which lost 4 bases and 2 bases, there was a span of 15 bases. Germline CDR1 SGHRS, CDR2 YFSETQ. For the CDR3, the DNA is TGCGCCAGCAGCCGCGGGACAGCGACGCAAGAGACCCAGTACTTC. It is translated as CASSRGTATQETQYF.

The chain combines TRBV11-2 with TRBJ2-7; 7 nucleotides agree with TRBD2. In germline, CDR1 is SGHAT, CDR2 FQNNGV. The ends lost 2 bases at V and 2 bases at J; junction bases unmatched: 15. This CDR3 spans 18 amino acids. The CDR3 here is CASSLPGGWAGDAYEQYF. In DNA form, the CDR3 reads TGTGCCAGCAGCTTACCCGGCGGATGGGCGGGAGATGCCTACGAGCAGTACTTC.

The chain combines TRBV20-1 with TRBJ2-7; maybe TRBD2 (5 bases). The CDR3 contains 12 residues. Trimming removed 3 bases at V and 6 bases at J, with 12 bases between. CDR1 and CDR2 from the germline V gene are DFQATT and SNEGSKA (reference sequence). This CDR3 reads CSASSGVGEQYF. CDR3 DNA: TGCAGTGCTAGTTCCGGGGTCGGCGAGCAGTACTTC.

This chain links TRBV2 with TRBJ1-2; D remains ambiguous. The germline gives CDR1 SNHLY, CDR2 FYNNEI. The CDR3 length is 14 residues. The V and J ends lost 7 bases and 3 bases respectively, with 15 bases between them. The CDR3 sequence: CASKGDPPHYGYTF. CDR3 nucleotides: TGTGCCAGCAAAGGAGACCCGCCCCACTATGGCTACACCTTC.

The V call is TRBV29-1, the J call TRBJ2-1; 8 nucleotides line up with TRBD2. Germline V CDR1 and CDR2: SQVTM, ANQGSEA. V was pared by 4 bases and J by 2 bases, with 10 bases of the junction left unmatched. CDR3 size: 16 residues. The CDR3 spells CSVGPGGRSTYNEQFF. CDR3 in DNA: TGCAGCGTTGGCCCGGGAGGGAGGAGTACCTACAATGAGCAGTTCTTC.

This clone occurred a few times. The rearrangement joins TRBV7-9 to TRBJ2-3; 11 bases align to TRBD1. This CDR3 has 16 residues. Germline CDR1 SEHNR, CDR2 FQNEAQ (reference sequence). V trimming: 2 bases; J trimming: 4 bases; junction bases outside the gene matches: 5. CDR3: CASSLLGGQGADTQYF. The CDR3 bases are TGTGCCAGCAGCTTATTGGGGGGACAGGGGGCAGATACGCAGTATTTT.

The chain carries TRBV13 and TRBJ2-1; D is possibly TRBD1 (5 bases). V shed 2 bases and J shed 6 bases, with 11 bases lying between them. The CDR3 covers 14 residues. In germline, CDR1 is PRHDT, CDR2 FYEKMQ (reference sequence). This CDR3 is CASSLRGLRNEQFF. CDR3 bases: TGTGCCAGCAGCTTAAGGGGTCTTCGCAATGAGCAGTTCTTC.

The chain couples TRBV18 to TRBJ1-2; 8 bases line up with TRBD1. CDR1 KGHSH and CDR2 LQKENI come from the germline V gene. There are 16 residues in the CDR3. J gave up 7 bases and V 3 bases, and 13 bases lay outside the gene matches. CDR3 sequence: CASSPEFPRGLSGYTF. CDR3 nucleotides: TGTGCCAGCTCACCGGAATTTCCCAGGGGGCTTAGTGGCTACACCTTC.

The table lists this clone with many counts. Other DNA sequences from this sample encode an identical CDR3 as well. The V and J genes are TRBV30 and TRBJ1-6; weak D call: TRBD1 (5 bases). The CDR3 has 12 amino acids. V lost 5 bases to trimming and J lost 7 bases, with 9 bases between them. CDR1 and CDR2 from the germline V gene are GTSNPN and SVGIG (reference sequence). In nucleotides, the CDR3 is TGTGCCTGGGACAGAACCAATTCACCCCTCCACTTT. Amino acid sequence: CAWDRTNSPLHF.

This chain connects TRBV28 to TRBJ2-7; 10 bases match TRBD2. Germline assignment: CDR1 MDHEN and CDR2 SYDVKM. This CDR3 has 17 amino acids. Losses at the gene ends were 2 bases for V and 6 bases for J; bases not matched to a gene: 13. CDR3 protein: CASSLHASGRSPGEQYF. CDR3 bases: TGTGCCAGCAGTTTACATGCTAGCGGGAGATCACCAGGCGAGCAGTACTTC.

This chain links TRBV5-4 with TRBJ2-4; D might be TRBD2 (6 bases). This CDR3 has 15 amino acids. V was clipped by 0 bases and J by 8 bases, with 15 bases between them. Germline V gene lookup returns CDR1 SGHNT and CDR2 YYREEE (reference sequence). Here the CDR3 DNA reads TGTGCCAGCAGCTTGGACGGGGGAACGATGGACATTCAGTACTTC. Translated, it gives CASSLDGGTMDIQYF.

Remarks on this clone: Germline is not matched at one junction end, which may reflect a read error. This sequence joins TRBV7-7 and TRBJ2-1; D is undetermined. CDR1 and CDR2 from the germline V gene are SSHAT and FNYEAQ (reference sequence). The CDR3 extends over 13 amino acids. The CDR3, as DNA: TGTGCTAGCAGCTTAGACCCCTCCTACGAGCAGTTCTTC. Encoded protein: CASSLDPSYEQFF.

V gene TRBV4-2 combines with J gene TRBJ1-6, with D uncertain. CDR3 length: 17 amino acids. Trimming removed 1 base at V and 7 bases at J, with 17 bases between. The germline V gene encodes CDR1 LGHNA and CDR2 YNFKEQ. The CDR3 here is CASSQGISQFINSPLHF. CDR3 sequence (DNA): TGTGCCAGCAGCCAAGGGATTTCACAGTTCATCAATTCACCCCTCCACTTT.

In its sample, this clone was seen once. J is TRBJ2-3 and V is TRBV11-3; TRBD2 matches 8 bases. The CDR3 is made up of 16 amino acids. Germline V gene lookup returns CDR1 SGHNT and CDR2 YENEEA. V shed 1 base and J 4 bases; nucleotides not matched to a gene: 7. The CDR3 here is CASSLGGGREADTQYF. DNA of the CDR3: TGTGCCAGCAGCTTAGGCGGGGGGCGCGAAGCAGATACGCAGTATTTT. Together with reference TRBV11-3 and TRBJ2-3, the CDR3 gives the full variable domain: EAGVVQSPRYKIIEKKQPVAFWCNPISGHNTLYWYLQNLGQGPELLIRYENEEAVDDSQLPKDRFSAERLKGVDSTLKIQPAELGDSAVYLCASSLGGGREADTQYFGPGTRLTVL.

The chain joins TRBV24-1 to TRBJ2-5; perhaps TRBD1 as D (5 bases). Germline loops: CDR1 KGHDR, CDR2 SFDVKD. V dropped 4 bases and J dropped 2 bases, with 10 bases sitting between them. CDR3 length: 14 amino acids. The CDR3 reads CATSEPGHQETQYF. The CDR3 region has the DNA TGTGCCACCAGTGAACCCGGACATCAAGAGACCCAGTACTTC.

This clone was observed a handful of times. The rearrangement joins TRBV5-1 to TRBJ2-3; D is unresolved. CDR1 and CDR2 (germline): SGHRS, YFSETQ. Trimming cost V 7 bases and J 7 bases, with 13 bases left between them. The CDR3 spans 12 residues. CDR3 region: CASASPGYTQYF. CDR3 DNA sequence: TGCGCCAGCGCCTCCCCCGGGTATACGCAGTATTTT.

This sequence joins TRBV30 and TRBJ1-1; D call uncertain. Germline CDR1 GTSNPN, CDR2 SVGIG (reference sequence). This CDR3 region has 13 residues. Trimming pared 3 bases from V and 2 bases from J, leaving 10 bases between. The CDR3 sequence is CAWSEYSNTEAFF. In DNA, the CDR3 is TGTGCCTGGAGCGAGTACAGTAACACTGAAGCTTTCTTT.

This chain joins TRBV10-2 and TRBJ2-3; TRBD1 matches at 11 bases. CDR3 size: 18 residues. Germline V gene lookup returns CDR1 WSHSY and CDR2 SAAADI. V shed 2 bases, J shed 0 bases, and the junction held 7 bases outside the gene matches. This CDR3 reads CASSERDRGRTSTDTQYF. The CDR3 DNA reads as TGCGCCAGCAGTGAGAGGGACAGGGGGAGGACTAGCACAGATACGCAGTATTTT.

V is TRBV3-1 (or the pseudogene TRBV3-2) and J is TRBJ2-1; 13 nucleotides match TRBD2. The V gene's germline CDR1 is LGHDT and CDR2 YNNKEL (reference sequence). The CDR3 is 13 residues long. V gave up 4 bases and J gave up 12 bases; unmatched junction bases: 3. The DNA for the CDR3 is TGTGCCAGCAGCCCGGGACTAGCGGGGACGCAGTTCTTC. It translates to CASSPGLAGTQFF.

The chain uses TRBV3-1 (or the pseudogene TRBV3-2) and TRBJ1-3; D gene ambiguous. This CDR3 is built from 14 residues. The V and J ends lost 10 bases and 3 bases respectively, with 16 bases between them. The germline CDR1 and CDR2 sequences are LGHDT and YNNKEL (reference sequence). The CDR3 bases are TGTGCCACCTCCGGGGAGCACCGTGGAAACACCATATATTTT. Residues: CATSGEHRGNTIYF.

The rearrangement joins TRBV12-3 or TRBV12-4 to TRBJ1-1; TRBD1 agrees at 7 bases. CDR3 length: 13 residues. Germline trimming cut 10 bases from V and 2 bases from J; bases unmatched to any gene: 7. CDR3 nucleotides: TGTGCCACCCAGGGGGGCTATAACACTGAAGCTTTCTTT. This codes for CATQGGYNTEAFF.

V is TRBV28 and J is TRBJ1-1, with 9 nucleotides matching TRBD1. J gave up 2 bases and V 7 bases, and 11 bases lay outside the gene matches. The V gene's germline CDR1 is MDHEN and CDR2 SYDVKM. This CDR3 contains 16 residues. The CDR3 spells CASILVAGQGNTEAFF. The DNA for the CDR3 is TGTGCCAGCATCCTAGTCGCGGGACAGGGCAACACTGAAGCTTTCTTT. The variable domain in full, completed from reference TRBV28 and TRBJ1-1, reads DVKVTQSSRYLVKRTGEKVFLECVQDMDHENMFWYRQDPGLGLRLIYFSYDVKMKEKGDIPEGYSVSREKKERFSLILESASTNQTSMYLCASILVAGQGNTEAFFGQGTRLTVV.

V usage is TRBV28 and J usage is TRBJ1-6; 8 bases align to TRBD1. The CDR3 has 14 residues. CDR1 MDHEN and CDR2 SYDVKM come from the germline V gene. V trimming: 6 bases; J trimming: 7 bases; junction bases outside the gene matches: 5. The CDR3 spells CASSPGGWNSPLHF. The CDR3 nucleotides are TGTGCCAGCAGCCCAGGGGGCTGGAATTCACCCCTCCACTTT.

The J gene is TRBJ1-3, the V gene TRBV5-4; perhaps TRBD1 as D (6 bases). Germline assignment: CDR1 SGHNT and CDR2 YYREEE (reference sequence). Trimming stripped 4 bases from V and 0 bases from J, with 14 bases between. The CDR3 length is 16 residues. This chain's CDR3 is CASSLGQPFSGNTIYF. The CDR3 DNA reads TGTGCCAGCAGCCTAGGACAGCCGTTCTCTGGAAACACCATATATTTT.

The chain couples TRBV21-1 to TRBJ2-3; the table's D call, TRBD2, was not checked against the DNA. TRBV21-1 is labeled a pseudogene. This CDR3 is built from 17 residues. For the CDR3, the DNA is TGTGCCAGCAGAGACGGACTAGGGCCCCCCCACACAGATACGCAGTATTTT. Translation: CASRDGLGPPHTDTQYF.

The J gene is TRBJ1-2, the V gene TRBV25-1; 9 nucleotides match TRBD1. The CDR3 spans 16 residues. Trimming cost V 5 bases and J 6 bases; bases outside gene matches: 13. Germline-derived CDR1 and CDR2 are MGHDK and SYGVNS. The CDR3 DNA is TGTGCCAGCAGTTGGGTACGGGACAGGGTTACCGATGGCTACACCTTC. This codes for CASSWVRDRVTDGYTF.

The chain recombines TRBV25-1 with TRBJ2-3; 9 nucleotides line up with TRBD2. Germline CDR1 reads MGHDK; CDR2 reads SYGVNS. After removal of 5 bases from V and 0 bases from J, the junction contained 3 bases not matched to a gene. CDR3 size: 15 residues. Here the CDR3 reads CASSLLAGSTDTQYF. CDR3 in DNA: TGTGCCAGCAGTCTTCTAGCGGGAAGCACAGATACGCAGTATTTT.

This chain's CDR3 is CAIQGSGNQPQHF. In DNA, the CDR3 is TGTGCCATCCAGGGATCCGGCAATCAGCCCCAGCATTTT. The V call is TRBV6-5, the J call TRBJ1-5; tentatively, D is TRBD1 (5 bases). V was clipped by 10 bases and J by 2 bases, with 12 bases between them. This CDR3 is 13 amino acids long. Germline V gene lookup returns CDR1 MNHEY and CDR2 SVGAGI.

A note on this clone: One end of the junction does not line up with germline, which may come from a read error. This sequence joins TRBV18 and TRBJ2-4; D remains unclear. The CDR3 spans 13 residues. The germline V gene has CDR1 KGHSH and CDR2 LQKENI. The CDR3 loop is CASSSPTKNIQYF. As DNA, the CDR3 is TGTGCCAGCTCATCACCGACTAAAAACATTCAGTACTTC.

This clone was seen a handful of times. J is TRBJ2-7 and V is TRBV7-2, with 7 bases fitting TRBD2. The ends lost 1 base at V and 10 bases at J; junction bases unmatched: 10. The CDR3 contains 14 residues. Per the germline V gene, CDR1 is SGHTA and CDR2 is FQGNSA. The CDR3, as DNA: TGTGCCAGCAGCTTAGTCGGGCGGGAGCCCCGACAGTACTTC. It specifies CASSLVGREPRQYF.